This T cell receptor beta chain was identified in a study of blood T cells in healthy people across ages. General study results and limits: Higher diversity, along with more naive CD4+ cells, distinguished long-lived donors from aged donors.

In regard to this clonotype: Its specificity is unknown.

Combining a sample-barcoded 5' primer with a J-beta primer mix, a second PCR ran for roughly 7 to 12 cycles. TCRdb re-analysed the 5' RACE reads in MiXCR, keeping a single row per CDR3 protein. The sample lists 1,800,000 or so distinct CDR3 sequences, roughly two fifths seen once, with 23% in the top ten. Per germline, CDR1 KGHDR and CDR2 SFDVKD. The ends were cut back, 1 base at V and 2 bases at J, with 16 bases in the middle. The CDR3 length is 18 residues. Each donor was a healthy Caucasian individual from Russia, aged about 6 to 95. No fewer than 6 million PBMCs went into each sample. This sequence joins TRBV24-1 and TRBJ2-2; D is possibly TRBD2 (7 bases). The origin of this receptor is a human donor in good health. The specimen was blood. The CDR3, as DNA: TGTGCCACCAGTGATTTAGGGGCGGGGGCCACCAACACCGGGGAGCTGTTTTTT. Translating it yields CATSDLGAGATNTGELFF.